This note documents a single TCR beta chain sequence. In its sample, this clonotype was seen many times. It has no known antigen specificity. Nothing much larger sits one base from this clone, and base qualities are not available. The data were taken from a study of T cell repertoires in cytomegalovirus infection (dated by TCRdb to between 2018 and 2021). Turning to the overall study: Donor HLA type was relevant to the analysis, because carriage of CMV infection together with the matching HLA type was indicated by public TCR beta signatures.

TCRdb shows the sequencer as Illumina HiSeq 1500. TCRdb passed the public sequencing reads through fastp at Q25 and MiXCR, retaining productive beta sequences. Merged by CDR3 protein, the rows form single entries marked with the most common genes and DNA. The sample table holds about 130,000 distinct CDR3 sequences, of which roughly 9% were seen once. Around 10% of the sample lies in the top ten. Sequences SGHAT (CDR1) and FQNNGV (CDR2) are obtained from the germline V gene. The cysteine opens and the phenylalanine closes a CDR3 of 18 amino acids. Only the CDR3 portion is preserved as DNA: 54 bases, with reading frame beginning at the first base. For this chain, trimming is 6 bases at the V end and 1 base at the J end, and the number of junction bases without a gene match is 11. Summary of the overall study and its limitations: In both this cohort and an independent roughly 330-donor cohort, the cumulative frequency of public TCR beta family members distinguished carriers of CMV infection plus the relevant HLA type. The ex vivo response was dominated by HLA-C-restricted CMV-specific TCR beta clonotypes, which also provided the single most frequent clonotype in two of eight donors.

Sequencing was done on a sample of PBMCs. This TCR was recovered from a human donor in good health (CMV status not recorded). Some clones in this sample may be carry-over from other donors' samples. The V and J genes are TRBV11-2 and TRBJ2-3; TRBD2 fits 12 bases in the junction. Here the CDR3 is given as CASSFIGLAGFGTDTQYF. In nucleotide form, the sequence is TGTGCCAGCAGTTTCATCGGACTAGCGGGGTTTGGCACAGATACGCAGTATTTT.